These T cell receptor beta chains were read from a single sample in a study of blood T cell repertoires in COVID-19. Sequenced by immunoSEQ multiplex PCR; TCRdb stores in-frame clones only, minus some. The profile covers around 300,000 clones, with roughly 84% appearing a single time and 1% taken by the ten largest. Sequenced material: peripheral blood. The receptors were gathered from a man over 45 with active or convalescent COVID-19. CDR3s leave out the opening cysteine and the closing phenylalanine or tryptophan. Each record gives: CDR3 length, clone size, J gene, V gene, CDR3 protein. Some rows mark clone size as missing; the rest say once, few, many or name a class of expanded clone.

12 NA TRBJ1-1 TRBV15 ATSRDRMNTEAF
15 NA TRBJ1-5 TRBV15 ATSRDRTGLGNQPQH
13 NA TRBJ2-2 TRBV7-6 ASSPRGQNTGELF
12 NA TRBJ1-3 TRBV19 ASSSLSSGNTIY
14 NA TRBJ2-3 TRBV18 ASSRSGEVSADTQY
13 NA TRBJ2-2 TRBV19 ASSIVAGLFGELF
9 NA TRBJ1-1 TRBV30 AWSDRGHAF
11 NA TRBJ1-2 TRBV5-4 ASRLTGGADYT
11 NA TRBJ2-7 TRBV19 ASSIDQGYEQY
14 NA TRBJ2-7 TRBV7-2 ASSRTPTSGGAEQY
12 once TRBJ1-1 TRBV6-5 ASSRQVMNTEAF
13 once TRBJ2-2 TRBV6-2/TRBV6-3 ASSTGGVRTGELF
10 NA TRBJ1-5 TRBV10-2 ASSEWGQPQH
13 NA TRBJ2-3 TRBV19 ASRAIESGVDTQY
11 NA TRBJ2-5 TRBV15 ATSRNGGETQY
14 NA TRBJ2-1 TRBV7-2 ASSQPGTRTFGEQF
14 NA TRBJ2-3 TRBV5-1 ASSLVPSSGGDTQY
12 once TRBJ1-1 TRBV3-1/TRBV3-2 ASSHGRVNTEAF
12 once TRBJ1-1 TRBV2 ASSGTGGLTEAF
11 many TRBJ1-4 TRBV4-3 ASSQESQGKLF
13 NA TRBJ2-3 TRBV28 ASSLGGDSTDTQY
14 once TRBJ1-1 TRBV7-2 ASSGGQGMMNTEAF
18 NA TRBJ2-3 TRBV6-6 ASSHPGTSGRFTSTDTQY
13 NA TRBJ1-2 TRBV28 ASSSGQGGAYGYT
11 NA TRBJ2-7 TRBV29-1 SATGTGNYEQY
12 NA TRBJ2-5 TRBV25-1 ASSGQGVLETQY
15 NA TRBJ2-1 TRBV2 ASSEARQGWGHNEQF
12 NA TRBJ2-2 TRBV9 ASARTGASEELF
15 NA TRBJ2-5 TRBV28 ASSLGWGGPRQETQY
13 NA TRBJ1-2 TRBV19 ASSIGQGNDYGYT
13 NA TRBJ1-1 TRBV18 ASSGTVGANTEAF
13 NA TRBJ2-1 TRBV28 ASSAQRGGSDEQF
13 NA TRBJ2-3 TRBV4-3 ASSQNQQGTDTQY
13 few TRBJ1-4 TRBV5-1 ASSLNAGDNEKLF
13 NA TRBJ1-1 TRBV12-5 ASGLGETGYAEAF
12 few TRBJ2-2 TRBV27 ASTSRGNTGELF
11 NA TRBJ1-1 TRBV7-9 ASSGQVNTEAF
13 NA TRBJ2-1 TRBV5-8 ASSLFRSSYNEQF
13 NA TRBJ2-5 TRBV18 ASSAVLVAGETQY
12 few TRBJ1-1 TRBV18 ASSTGQANTEAF
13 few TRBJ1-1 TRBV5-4 ASSFGTGAGTEAF
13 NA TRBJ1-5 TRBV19 ASDTVFLGPQPQH